Following are 15 T cell receptor beta chains from one sample sequenced in a study of CD8+CD57+ T cells in acquired aplastic anemia. For CDR3 and TCR beta VDJ profiling, genomic DNA was the template used. TCRdb re-called the reads through MiXCR, storing one row per CDR3 protein. Of about 270,000 distinct CDR3 sequences detected, approximately 55% appear once; the ten largest clones hold around 8%. Input material: sorted CD4+, CD8+, or CD8+CD57+ T cells (not recorded which) from PBMCs. The receptors originated from a human donor with severe aplastic anemia or a healthy control (not recorded which).

Comment on this clonotype: A read error may be the cause here, since a much bigger clone is one base away. The rearrangement uses TRBV5-4 and TRBJ2-7, with D possibly called TRBD1 or TRBD2 (5 bases each). Germline CDR1 is SGHNT and CDR2 is YYREEE (reference sequence). The CDR3 contains 16 residues. The CDR3 sequence: CASSLGGTLLSYERYF. CDR3 coding DNA: TGTGCCAGCAGCTTGGGGGGGACGCTACTATCCTACGAGCGGTACTTC.

The chain links TRBV9 to TRBJ2-7; 9 bases fit TRBD2. The CDR3 totals 14 residues. The V and J ends lost 2 bases and 5 bases, in that order; junction bases with no gene match: 5. Germline CDR1 and CDR2: SGDLS and YYNGEE. DNA for the CDR3: TGTGCCAGCAGCGTGGCGGGAGGGCCGAACGAGCAGTACTTC. Encoded protein: CASSVAGGPNEQYF.

The J gene is TRBJ2-7, the V gene TRBV15, with D hard to call. Germline CDR1 LNHNV, CDR2 YYDKDF (reference sequence). The V end was cut by 0 bases, the J end by 3 bases, with 12 bases between. The CDR3 extends over 15 amino acids. The CDR3: CATSRDWRLSYEQYF. The CDR3 DNA is TGTGCCACCAGCAGAGATTGGCGCCTGAGCTACGAGCAGTACTTC. The full variable domain, with the rest looked up from reference TRBV15 and TRBJ2-7, is DAMVIQNPRYQVTQFGKPVTLSCSQTLNHNVMYWYQQKSSQAPKLLFHYYDKDFNNEADTPDNFQSRRPNTSFCFLDIRSPGLGDTAMYLCATSRDWRLSYEQYFGPGTRLTVT.

This rearrangement joins TRBV6-5 to TRBJ2-2; tentative D call: TRBD2 (6 bases). This CDR3 comprises 17 residues. CDR1 MNHEY and CDR2 SVGAGI come from the germline V gene. Trimming took 4 bases from V and 1 from J, leaving 16 bases between them. For the CDR3, the DNA is TGTGCCAGCAGTTGGGTACCGGGACTCAGGAACACCGGGGAGCTGTTTTTT. Encoded protein: CASSWVPGLRNTGELFF.

This clonotype appeared a few times. The chain joins TRBV15 to TRBJ2-7; D unclear. Germline V gene sequence: CDR1 LNHNV, CDR2 YYDKDF (reference sequence). The V end lost 2 bases, the J end lost 3 bases, and 5 bases lay between the germline ends. The CDR3 extends over 12 amino acids. The CDR3 is CATSRTNYEQYF. Written as DNA, the CDR3 is TGTGCCACCAGCAGAACGAACTACGAGCAGTACTTC.

CDR3 nucleotide sequence: TGCAGTGCTAGAGATTTGGACTCTAGCTCCTACAATGAGCAGTTCTTC. Its translation: CSARDLDSSSYNEQFF. The chain employs TRBV20-1 and TRBJ2-1, with D perhaps matching TRBD2 (5 bases). Germline CDR1 is DFQATT and CDR2 is SNEGSKA (reference sequence). The germline V and J ends were trimmed by 0 bases and 0 bases, with 12 bases remaining between them. The length of the CDR3 is 16 residues.

The table lists this clonotype with a count of one. The chain couples TRBV24-1 to TRBJ2-7; TRBD2 is a possible D gene (6 bases). V was shortened by 7 bases and J by 4 bases, with 16 bases between the two germline ends. Germline V lookup: CDR1 KGHDR, CDR2 SFDVKD. The CDR3 spans 14 residues. The CDR3: CATSHSHSGYEQYF. CDR3 DNA sequence: TGTGCCACCAGCCACTCGCACAGCGGGTACGAGCAGTACTTC.

The gene calls are TRBV5-1 and TRBJ2-5; tentatively, D is TRBD1 or TRBD2 (6 bases each). The V and J ends lost 2 bases and 1 base respectively, with 12 bases between them. Germline CDR1 and CDR2: SGHRS and YFSETQ. This CDR3 contains 15 residues. CDR3 amino acids: CASSLGGSTQETQYF. For the CDR3, the DNA is TGCGCCAGCAGCTTAGGGGGGTCCACCCAAGAGACCCAGTACTTC.

This clonotype was seen many times. This rearrangement joins TRBV7-2 to TRBJ2-7; D is possibly TRBD2 (6 bases). The CDR3 is 12 residues long. V lost 5 bases to trimming and J lost 6 bases, with 11 bases between them. Germline V gene lookup returns CDR1 SGHTA and CDR2 FQGNSA. CDR3 coding DNA: TGTGCCAGCAGCCACATGGGAGGCGAGCAGTACTTC. It encodes CASSHMGGEQYF.

The CDR3 reads CASSPRQGSHEQYF. The DNA of the CDR3 is TGTGCCAGCAGCCCCAGACAGGGGTCGCACGAGCAGTACTTC. The gene calls are TRBV7-2 and TRBJ2-7; TRBD1 aligns across 8 bases. The germline gives CDR1 SGHTA, CDR2 FQGNSA. The CDR3 is made up of 14 amino acids. Trimming at V came to 5 bases and at J to 5 bases, leaving 8 bases not matched to a gene.

This clonotype has a count of ten or more. A read error may produce the germline difference seen at one junction end. The chain couples TRBV7-3 to TRBJ1-1, with no clear D. CDR3 length: 13 amino acids. The V gene's germline CDR1 is SGHTA and CDR2 FQGTGA. This CDR3 reads CASSLTPNDEAFF. Here the CDR3 DNA reads TGTGCCAGCAGCCTAACTCCGAATGATGAAGCTTTCTTT.

V gene TRBV29-1 combines with J gene TRBJ2-5; D is perhaps TRBD1 or TRBD2 (6 bases each). The CDR3 extends over 15 amino acids. Germline V lookup: CDR1 SQVTM, CDR2 ANQGSEA. Trimming stripped 6 bases from V and 1 base from J, with 18 bases between. CDR3 residues: CSVKRDTSTQETQYF. The CDR3 nucleotides are TGCAGCGTCAAACGGGACACTAGCACCCAAGAGACCCAGTACTTC.

This clonotype was seen many times. The V gene is TRBV12-3 or TRBV12-4, the J gene TRBJ2-5; 8 bases agree with TRBD1. The CDR3 spans 14 residues. V gave up 4 bases and J gave up 5 bases; unmatched junction bases: 6. CDR3 in amino acids: CASSYGTGGETQYF. CDR3 bases: TGTGCCAGCAGTTACGGGACAGGAGGGGAGACCCAGTACTTC.

This sequence joins TRBV2 and TRBJ1-1, with D perhaps matching TRBD1 (5 bases). V was clipped by 6 bases and J by 6 bases, with 14 bases between them. The CDR3 covers 13 residues. The V gene's germline CDR1 is SNHLY and CDR2 FYNNEI. Written as DNA, the CDR3 is TGTGCCAGCAGGCTCGGGACTGCGGCTGAAGCTTTCTTT. Translation: CASRLGTAAEAFF.

Written as DNA, the CDR3 is TGTGCCAGCAGTGAATCGACAGCGGAAGCTTTCTTT. This sequence encodes CASSESTAEAFF. This chain connects TRBV2 to TRBJ1-1; D possibly corresponds to TRBD1 (5 bases). V was cut by 2 bases and J by 8 bases, with 9 bases left in between. Germline V gene data show CDR1 as SNHLY and CDR2 as FYNNEI. There are 12 residues in the CDR3.